This TCR beta chain was found in a study of T-cell memory formation after mild COVID-19. Study-level findings and limits: CD4+ contracting clones lay mainly in CM and EM, CD8+ ones in EMRA. Some responding clones appeared in pre-infection memory, suggesting cross-reactive memory joined.

The CDR3 consists of 18 residues. Germline CDR1 and CDR2: SEHNR and FQNEAQ (reference sequence). With V trimmed by 2 bases and J by 0 bases, 11 bases remained unmatched. A single record per CDR3 protein comes from TCRdb applying MiXCR to the 5' RACE reads. This sample has roughly 130,000 distinct CDR3 sequences, with over 15% found just once. On this clonotype itself: Its antigen is unknown.

This receptor was obtained from a man aged 18 to 29 who had mild COVID-19 (a few samples of this study predate the infection). Cell type and time point are not known. This sequence joins TRBV7-9 and TRBJ1-1; the match to TRBD1 covers 8 bases. Material for sequencing was PBMCs or a T cell subset sorted from them (not recorded which). The CDR3: CASSLRFRDRGMNTEAFF. CDR3 nucleotides: TGTGCCAGCAGCTTAAGATTTAGAGACAGGGGTATGAACACTGAAGCTTTCTTT.